The TCR beta chain under discussion was sequenced for a study of shared clonotypes between healthy human individuals. Running of the assay took place at deep level. TCRdb keeps only in-frame clones here, not all; method: immunoSEQ multiplex PCR. Seen here are roughly 700,000 clones, around 67% observed once, and the top ten hold more than 1.5%. This clone was seen a handful of times. Everyone who donated was a Caucasian adult who lived in Nashville, Tennessee. It was into CD45RA+ naive and CD45RA-negative memory subsets that the CD4+ cells were split. Unmatched junction bases numbered 12, after V lost 8 bases and J lost 4 bases. Germline V gene sequence: CDR1 MDHEN, CDR2 SYDVKM. CDR3 size: 17 residues.

The receptor was isolated from a young woman in good health. The sample was memory CD4+ T cells sorted from blood. This sample's subset: CD45RA-negative fraction. This chain joins TRBV28 and TRBJ2-1, with 12 bases aligning to TRBD1. CDR3 in DNA: TGTGCCAGCTTCTCGGGGGGACAGGGGGCATCTTACAATGAGCAGTTCTTC. Translated: CASFSGGQGASYNEQFF.